This TCR beta chain was obtained from a study of CD8+ T cells in alopecia areata. As for the study in general: Treatment of the treated patients consisted of oral tofacitinib, 5 to 10 mg twice daily. General study results and limits: Sequences from scalp samples also cover resident alphabeta T cells of normal skin. Sharing of TCR sequences between patients (possibly for HLA-related reasons) was less clear than in mice.

The CDR3 length is 13 residues. The V end was cut by 7 bases, the J end by 3 bases, with 13 bases between. Germline CDR1 and CDR2: SGHDN and FVKESK. RNA was isolated and reverse transcribed to cDNA, the sequencing template. Assay: immunoSEQ multiplex PCR; the TCRdb copy retains only in-frame clones and omits some. The profile covers about 150,000 clones, with 45% to 55% appearing a single time and less than 20% taken by the ten largest. Sorting from PBMCs produced CD4+ and CD8+ T cells. Details on this clone: Its antigen remains unknown.

The chain links TRBV14 to TRBJ2-7; D is possibly TRBD1 (6 bases). The material was CD8+ T cells sorted from blood, obtained at week 0. This receptor was obtained from a human donor with alopecia areata. The CDR3 reads CASNPQGDYEQYF. CDR3 DNA sequence: TGTGCCAGCAATCCACAGGGAGACTACGAGCAGTACTTC.